This T cell receptor (beta chain) was sequenced for a study of T cells after yellow fever vaccination. About this clonotype itself: The antigen is not known.

Points from the study as a whole: Shared CD4/CD8 clonotypes were a small share, likely from convergent recombination. Reappearance after the booster was observed for most primary-vaccination clones (about 96% CD4, about 91% CD8). Although the secondary response was weaker, it peaked faster, at day 5 versus 15.

Trimming stripped 6 bases from V and 6 bases from J, with 15 bases between. This CDR3 contains 13 residues. Germline loops: CDR1 DFQATT, CDR2 SNEGSKA (reference sequence). A single record per CDR3 protein comes from TCRdb applying MiXCR to the 5' RACE reads. Among about 260,000 distinct CDR3 sequences, roughly 13% were seen once, and the ten largest hold about 0.54%. The sequence came from a man aged 25-45 years who received the YFV17D yellow fever vaccine. This specimen was CD4+ T cells sorted from PBMCs, taken 45 days after the yellow fever booster vaccination. V gene TRBV20-1 combines with J gene TRBJ2-4; tentatively, D is TRBD1 (6 bases). The DNA for the CDR3 is TGCAGTGCCCAGCGAGGGGGTGGAAACATTCAGTACTTC. Its translation is CSAQRGGGNIQYF.